This TCR beta chain emerged from a study of beta chain features in type 1 diabetes. Regarding this clone: Antigen specificity is unknown.

V was pared by 4 bases and J by 1 base, with 10 bases between. Germline CDR1 reads MGHRA; CDR2 reads YSYEKL. CDR3 size: 14 residues. Study results and limitations: Among patients with Type 1 diabetes, TCRB CDR3s were moderately but significantly shorter in every one of the four CD4+ subsets.

cDNA synthesis used the whole RNA isolate, giving expressed TCRB sequences. Only in-frame clones appear in the TCRdb table, and some are missing; sequencing was by immunoSEQ multiplex PCR. The sample includes 200,000 to 300,000 clones, approximately 13% seen only once; the top ten take 0.015% to 0.02%. V and J are TRBV4-1 and TRBJ2-5; D perhaps matches TRBD2 (5 bases). The sequence was obtained from a man aged 25 to 40 with type 1 diabetes. The source material was naive CD4+ T cells from blood. The DNA for the CDR3 is TGCGCCAGCAGCCTTTTAGCGATCCAAGAGACCCAGTACTTC. Protein: CASSLLAIQETQYF.